A selection of T cell receptor beta chains follows, all from one sample in a study of blood T cells in healthy people across ages. TCRdb processed the 5' RACE reads anew with MiXCR; each CDR3 protein has one entry. In the table there are hundreds of thousands of distinct CDR3 sequences, about 30% of which are singletons. What was sequenced was blood. The receptors were sampled from an elderly woman in good health. Both conserved end residues are part of each CDR3. Each record gives: J gene, V gene, D gene, clone size, CDR3 DNA, CDR3 protein. D genes are given only for firm matches. The listing skips clone size in some rows; elsewhere it reads once, few, many or a size class.

j_call: TRBJ2-1; v_call: TRBV11-2; d_call: .; clone_size: many; cdr3_nt: TGTGCCAGCAGCTTAGAAGTCTATGAGCAGTTCTTC; cdr3_aa: CASSLEVYEQFF
j_call: TRBJ2-3; v_call: TRBV6-2/TRBV6-3; d_call: TRBD2; clone_size: many; cdr3_nt: TGTGCCAGCAGTATGACTAGCGTCGATACGCAGTATTTT; cdr3_aa: CASSMTSVDTQYF
j_call: TRBJ2-7; v_call: TRBV28; d_call: .; clone_size: many; cdr3_nt: TGTGCCAGCAGTTTAACGGGCGGGGTAACCTACGAGCAGTACTTC; cdr3_aa: CASSLTGGVTYEQYF
j_call: TRBJ1-5; v_call: TRBV6-2/TRBV6-3; d_call: .; clone_size: .; cdr3_nt: TGTGCCAGCAGTGGGACGAATAATCAGCCCCAGCATTTT; cdr3_aa: CASSGTNNQPQHF
j_call: TRBJ2-7; v_call: TRBV7-2; d_call: TRBD2; clone_size: .; cdr3_nt: TGTGCCAGCAGCTTCCTATCCGAAAGGACTAGCGGATCCTACGAGCAGTACTTC; cdr3_aa: CASSFLSERTSGSYEQYF
j_call: TRBJ2-7; v_call: TRBV3-1; d_call: .; clone_size: few; cdr3_nt: TGTGCCAGCAGCCAAGTTGGGCCACGCGAGCAGTACTTC; cdr3_aa: CASSQVGPREQYF
j_call: TRBJ1-2; v_call: TRBV12-3/TRBV12-4; d_call: .; clone_size: many; cdr3_nt: TGTGCCAGCAGTTTTGCCAGGGGCTATGGCTACACCTTC; cdr3_aa: CASSFARGYGYTF
j_call: TRBJ2-1; v_call: TRBV5-1; d_call: TRBD2; clone_size: many; cdr3_nt: TGCGCCAGCAGCTTTCTGCCGGGACTAGAAGTAAATGAGCAGTTCTTC; cdr3_aa: CASSFLPGLEVNEQFF
j_call: TRBJ1-2; v_call: TRBV9; d_call: .; clone_size: few; cdr3_nt: TGTGCCAGCAGCGCTTCGGGGGGAAGCTATGGCTACACCTTC; cdr3_aa: CASSASGGSYGYTF
j_call: TRBJ1-1; v_call: TRBV6-5; d_call: TRBD1; clone_size: few; cdr3_nt: TGTGCCAGCAGACCCACAGGGGGTACTGAAGCTTTCTTT; cdr3_aa: CASRPTGGTEAFF
j_call: TRBJ2-7; v_call: TRBV7-2; d_call: .; clone_size: .; cdr3_nt: TGTGCCAGCAGCTTACGGGCAGCGGTCGCCTACGAGCAGTACTTC; cdr3_aa: CASSLRAAVAYEQYF
j_call: TRBJ1-6; v_call: TRBV7-8; d_call: .; clone_size: many; cdr3_nt: TGTGCCAGCAGCTTAGCTACGACACGTTCACCCCTCCACTTT; cdr3_aa: CASSLATTRSPLHF
j_call: TRBJ2-1; v_call: TRBV19; d_call: .; clone_size: .; cdr3_nt: TGTGCCAGTAGTATAGGGGGGGGCCCTAGTGAGCAGTTCTTC; cdr3_aa: CASSIGGGPSEQFF
j_call: TRBJ2-7; v_call: TRBV6-2/TRBV6-3; d_call: TRBD1; clone_size: .; cdr3_nt: TGTGCCAGCAGCCCTAATCGACTACGACAGGGCGGACGTTACGAGCAGTACTTC; cdr3_aa: CASSPNRLRQGGRYEQYF
j_call: TRBJ2-5; v_call: TRBV24-1; d_call: TRBD1; clone_size: .; cdr3_nt: TGTGCCACCAGTGACGGGACAGGGCCCCAAGAGACCCAGTACTTC; cdr3_aa: CATSDGTGPQETQYF
j_call: TRBJ2-7; v_call: TRBV4-3; d_call: .; clone_size: many; cdr3_nt: TGCGCCAGCAGCCAAGAGGTGCTCGACGAGCAGTACTTC; cdr3_aa: CASSQEVLDEQYF
j_call: TRBJ1-2; v_call: TRBV27; d_call: .; clone_size: many; cdr3_nt: TGTGCCAGCAGTTTAATATCAGGGGTGGACTATGGCTACACCTTC; cdr3_aa: CASSLISGVDYGYTF
j_call: TRBJ2-5; v_call: TRBV7-2; d_call: .; clone_size: many; cdr3_nt: TGTGCCAGCAGTGGGGGGTCTGGCGAGACCCAGTACTTC; cdr3_aa: CASSGGSGETQYF
j_call: TRBJ2-3; v_call: TRBV5-4; d_call: .; clone_size: many; cdr3_nt: TGTGCCAGCAGCTTGGATGCGACTAGCACAGATACGCAGTATTTT; cdr3_aa: CASSLDATSTDTQYF
j_call: TRBJ1-6; v_call: TRBV5-4; d_call: .; clone_size: .; cdr3_nt: TGTGCCAGCAGCACAGGGAGAAGTTCCTCGAGTTCACCCCTCCACTTT; cdr3_aa: CASSTGRSSSSSPLHF
j_call: TRBJ2-1; v_call: TRBV7-2; d_call: .; clone_size: many; cdr3_nt: TGTGCCAGCAGCCCCTACCCTGAGCAGTTCTTC; cdr3_aa: CASSPYPEQFF
j_call: TRBJ1-5; v_call: TRBV2; d_call: .; clone_size: .; cdr3_nt: TGTGCCAGCAGTGGAGGGAGTAGCAATCAGCCCCAGCATTTT; cdr3_aa: CASSGGSSNQPQHF
j_call: TRBJ2-1; v_call: TRBV11-2; d_call: .; clone_size: .; cdr3_nt: TGTGCCAGCAGCCGACTAATTTCGAGCAATGAGCAGTTCTTC; cdr3_aa: CASSRLISSNEQFF
j_call: TRBJ2-7; v_call: TRBV20-1; d_call: TRBD1; clone_size: .; cdr3_nt: TGCAGTGCTAGGAGGGACAGGGGACACTACGAGCAGTACTTC; cdr3_aa: CSARRDRGHYEQYF
j_call: TRBJ2-3; v_call: TRBV29-1; d_call: .; clone_size: .; cdr3_nt: TGCAGCGTTGAGTGGGCCAGCTCTAGCACAGATACGCAGTATTTT; cdr3_aa: CSVEWASSSTDTQYF
j_call: TRBJ1-1; v_call: TRBV18; d_call: TRBD1; clone_size: .; cdr3_nt: TGTGTCAGCTCACCGAGCCTATCCGGGACAGGGGAGGCTTTCTTT; cdr3_aa: CVSSPSLSGTGEAFF
j_call: TRBJ1-4; v_call: TRBV7-9; d_call: .; clone_size: few; cdr3_nt: TGTGCCAGCAGTTGGGACGGGAATGAAAAACTGTTTTTT; cdr3_aa: CASSWDGNEKLFF
j_call: TRBJ1-1; v_call: TRBV27; d_call: TRBD1; clone_size: few; cdr3_nt: TGTGCCAGCAGTTTATATCCGACAGGGGCTGAAGCTTTCTTT; cdr3_aa: CASSLYPTGAEAFF
j_call: TRBJ1-6; v_call: TRBV4-2; d_call: .; clone_size: .; cdr3_nt: TGTGCCAGCAGCCAAGAGAGGGGAATTGGGCCACCCCCCCACTTT; cdr3_aa: CASSQERGIGPPPHF
j_call: TRBJ2-5; v_call: TRBV6-6; d_call: .; clone_size: many; cdr3_nt: TGTGCCAGCAGTGTTCCTACAGGAGAGCAGTACTTC; cdr3_aa: CASSVPTGEQYF
j_call: TRBJ2-2; v_call: TRBV5-1; d_call: .; clone_size: few; cdr3_nt: TGCGCCAGCAGCTTGGGACAGATAGCCGGGGAGCTGTTTTTT; cdr3_aa: CASSLGQIAGELFF
j_call: TRBJ2-3; v_call: TRBV6-2/TRBV6-3; d_call: TRBD1; clone_size: many; cdr3_nt: TGTGCCAGCGGTGACCCCGGGACAGGGCAGGTGGATACGCAGTATTTT; cdr3_aa: CASGDPGTGQVDTQYF
j_call: TRBJ1-2; v_call: TRBV10-3; d_call: .; clone_size: few; cdr3_nt: TGTGCCATCAGGGACAGTTTTACTCTCTATGGCTACACCTTC; cdr3_aa: CAIRDSFTLYGYTF
j_call: TRBJ2-1; v_call: TRBV29-1; d_call: TRBD2; clone_size: .; cdr3_nt: TGCAGCGTAGCGGGACTAGCAGACAATGAGCAGTTCTTC; cdr3_aa: CSVAGLADNEQFF
j_call: TRBJ1-5; v_call: TRBV28; d_call: .; clone_size: .; cdr3_nt: TGTGCCAGCAGTCGTCCCGGGGGAGGCAATCAGCCCCAGCATTTT; cdr3_aa: CASSRPGGGNQPQHF
j_call: TRBJ2-1; v_call: TRBV12-3/TRBV12-4; d_call: .; clone_size: many; cdr3_nt: TGTGCCAGCTACTTAGCCCCCCTCCGCTCCTACAATGAGCAGTTCTTC; cdr3_aa: CASYLAPLRSYNEQFF
j_call: TRBJ2-4; v_call: TRBV20-1; d_call: TRBD2; clone_size: .; cdr3_nt: TGCAGTGCTAGGGGGACTAGCGGGGGGTTGTACTCGGCCAAAAACATTCAGTACTTC; cdr3_aa: CSARGTSGGLYSAKNIQYF
j_call: TRBJ2-7; v_call: TRBV12-3/TRBV12-4; d_call: .; clone_size: .; cdr3_nt: .; cdr3_aa: CASSMGLKETQYFGPGF
j_call: TRBJ2-3; v_call: TRBV3-1; d_call: .; clone_size: many; cdr3_nt: TGTGCCAGCAGCCAAGACGGGTGGGGTACGCAGTATTTT; cdr3_aa: CASSQDGWGTQYF
j_call: TRBJ2-5; v_call: TRBV6-2/TRBV6-3; d_call: .; clone_size: many; cdr3_nt: TGTGCCAGCAGTTACCCCTCCAAGTCCCAGTACTTC; cdr3_aa: CASSYPSKSQYF